Each of the 32 T cell receptor beta chains below was sequenced from the same sample in a study of blood T cell repertoires in COVID-19. The table came from immunoSEQ multiplex PCR; TCRdb's copy has only in-frame clones and leaves some out. The table includes around 170,000 clones, about 87% detected once. Sequencing used peripheral blood. These receptors all stem from a man aged 60 to 69 with acute or convalescent COVID-19.

V gene TRBV29-1 combines with J gene TRBJ1-1, with D hard to call. The V gene lost 7 bases and the J gene lost 1 base, with 13 bases spanning the gap. Per germline, CDR1 SQVTM and CDR2 ANQGSEA. The CDR3 covers 13 residues. CDR3 in DNA: TGCAGCGCCAGTGGTCATTCGAACACTGAAGCTTTCTTT. This gives the protein CSASGHSNTEAFF.

The chain uses TRBV7-3 and TRBJ2-3; 13 bases map to TRBD2. V was pared by 5 bases and J by 5 bases, with 7 bases of the junction left unmatched. Germline CDR1 SGHTA, CDR2 FQGTGA. The CDR3 has 16 amino acids. Here the CDR3 reads CASSPKGTSGVDTQYF. The DNA of the CDR3 is TGTGCCAGCAGCCCAAAGGGGACTAGCGGGGTAGATACGCAGTATTTT.

The chain couples TRBV19 to TRBJ1-5; no firm D call. The CDR3 covers 15 residues. Germline CDR1 is LNHDA and CDR2 is SQIVND (reference sequence). Trimming removed 2 bases from V and 3 bases from J, with 11 bases in between. CDR3 loop: CASSIMPVPNQPQHF. The CDR3 DNA reads TGTGCCAGTAGTATAATGCCAGTCCCCAATCAGCCCCAGCATTTT.

The chain recombines TRBV14 with TRBJ2-1, with D unresolved. The V end was cut by 5 bases, the J end by 6 bases, with 5 bases between. The CDR3 is 11 residues long. Germline CDR1 is SGHDN and CDR2 is FVKESK. CDR3 in amino acids: CASSSLNEQFF. CDR3 bases: TGTGCCAGCAGCAGCCTCAATGAGCAGTTCTTC.

The V and J genes are TRBV13 and TRBJ2-3, with 9 bases fitting TRBD2. Germline CDR1 reads PRHDT; CDR2 reads FYEKMQ (reference sequence). This CDR3 is 15 amino acids long. V gave up 6 bases and J gave up 0 bases; unmatched junction bases: 4. The CDR3 reads CASSQSGRSTDTQYF. In nucleotides, the CDR3 is TGTGCCAGCAGTCAGAGCGGGAGGAGCACAGATACGCAGTATTTT.

This clone was seen just once. The CDR3 coding sequence is TGTGCCAGCAGTCCACCCCAGGGGGAGGCCTACGAGCAGTACTTC. It yields the protein CASSPPQGEAYEQYF. V is TRBV27 and J is TRBJ2-7; the D gene is possibly TRBD1 (7 bases). Germline lookup yields CDR1 MNHEY and CDR2 SMNVEV (reference sequence). The length of the CDR3 is 15 residues. The V and J ends lost 5 bases and 2 bases respectively, with 16 bases between them.

The CDR3 loop is CAYTGGTNTGELFF. The CDR3 nucleotides read TGTGCCTATACAGGGGGAACTAACACCGGGGAGCTGTTTTTT. V gene TRBV30 combines with J gene TRBJ2-2; TRBD1 agrees at 8 bases. Germline assignment: CDR1 GTSNPN and CDR2 SVGIG (reference sequence). V shed 7 bases and J 2 bases; nucleotides not matched to a gene: 6. This CDR3 is 14 amino acids long.

The CDR3 protein is CASSLEVTPETQYF. In nucleotides, the CDR3 is TGTGCCAGCAGCTTGGAAGTGACTCCAGAGACCCAGTACTTC. The chain joins TRBV5-4 to TRBJ2-5; D unclear. The CDR3 covers 14 residues. The germline V gene has CDR1 SGHNT and CDR2 YYREEE (reference sequence). Trimming took off 0 bases at V and 4 bases at J, with 10 bases between the two ends. The whole variable domain, filled in from reference TRBV5-4 and TRBJ2-5, reads ETGVTQSPTHLIKTRGQQVTLRCSSQSGHNTVSWYQQALGQGPQFIFQYYREEENGRGNFPPRFSGLQFPNYSSELNVNALELDDSALYLCASSLEVTPETQYFGPGTRLLVL.

The rearrangement joins TRBV30 to TRBJ2-3; 12 nucleotides agree with TRBD1. Unmatched junction bases numbered 16, after V lost 4 bases and J lost 11 bases. The germline CDR1 and CDR2 sequences are GTSNPN and SVGIG (reference sequence). CDR3 size: 16 residues. CDR3: CAWNAGGTGGPSLQYF. For the CDR3, the DNA is TGTGCCTGGAATGCCGGCGGGACAGGGGGCCCGAGCCTGCAGTATTTT.

The V call is TRBV30, the J call TRBJ1-6; D ambiguous. Deletions cut 2 bases from V and 10 bases from J, with 15 bases between. In germline, CDR1 is GTSNPN, CDR2 SVGIG (reference sequence). CDR3 length equals 14 residues. The CDR3 region has the DNA TGTGCCTGGAGTCCCGGACGGGGAGAATCACCCCTCCACTTT. Protein sequence: CAWSPGRGESPLHF.

This chain connects TRBV19 to TRBJ1-1; 7 positions match TRBD1. The CDR3 runs to 13 residues. Germline-derived CDR1 and CDR2 are LNHDA and SQIVND (reference sequence). With V trimmed by 9 bases and J by 1 base, 5 bases remained unmatched. The CDR3 DNA is TGTGCCAGCGCACAGGGGTGGAACACTGAAGCTTTCTTT. Protein product: CASAQGWNTEAFF.

J is TRBJ1-2 and V is TRBV19; D is unclear. The V end lost 3 bases, the J end lost 2 bases, and 10 bases lay between the germline ends. The CDR3 is 14 residues long. Germline assignment: CDR1 LNHDA and CDR2 SQIVND (reference sequence). CDR3: CASSIAAVNYGYTF. The CDR3 nucleotides read TGTGCCAGTAGTATTGCGGCGGTGAACTATGGCTACACCTTC.

This clone was counted a few times. This chain connects TRBV29-1 to TRBJ2-3, with 8 bases that match TRBD2. The CDR3 is 16 residues long. The trim removed 5 bases at V and 1 base at J, leaving 11 bases unmatched. In germline, CDR1 is SQVTM, CDR2 ANQGSEA. CDR3 coding DNA: TGCAGCGTTTTAGGACTAGCCAATAAACGCACAGATACGCAGTATTTT. Protein product: CSVLGLANKRTDTQYF.

This chain links TRBV27 with TRBJ1-1; unclear D gene. V dropped 0 bases and J dropped 8 bases, with 13 bases sitting between them. CDR1 and CDR2 from the germline V gene are MNHEY and SMNVEV (reference sequence). The CDR3 sequence is 14 residues long. CDR3 loop: CASSLSREGEEAFF. In DNA, the CDR3 is TGTGCCAGCAGTTTATCAAGGGAGGGAGAGGAAGCTTTCTTT.

The chain uses TRBV18 and TRBJ1-2, with D unresolved. The CDR3 has 15 residues. The V end lost 3 bases, the J end lost 0 bases, and 11 bases lay between the germline ends. Germline lookup yields CDR1 KGHSH and CDR2 LQKENI. CDR3 residues: CASSPPGSANYGYTF. DNA for the CDR3: TGTGCCAGCTCACCTCCGGGGTCGGCTAACTATGGCTACACCTTC. Drawing the rest from reference TRBV18 and TRBJ1-2, the complete variable domain is NAGVMQNPRHLVRRRGQEARLRCSPMKGHSHVYWYRQLPEEGLKFMVYLQKENIIDESGMPKERFSAEFPKEGPSILRIQQVVRGDSAAYFCASSPPGSANYGYTFGSGTRLTVV.

This clone occurred once. The chain is built from TRBV30 and TRBJ2-2, with D perhaps TRBD2 (6 bases). This CDR3 is 15 amino acids long. V was clipped by 0 bases and J by 4 bases, with 12 bases between them. Germline CDR1 is GTSNPN and CDR2 is SVGIG (reference sequence). CDR3 in amino acids: CAWSVPGAGTGELFF. CDR3 coding DNA: TGTGCCTGGAGTGTGCCGGGAGCGGGCACCGGGGAGCTGTTTTTT.

The CDR3 DNA reads TGCGCCAGCAGCTTGGCCGAGACAGAAAATAATGAAAAACTGTTTTTT. Encoded protein: CASSLAETENNEKLFF. The chain joins TRBV5-1 to TRBJ1-4; the D gene is possibly TRBD1 (5 bases). V lost 0 bases and J 4 bases, leaving 13 bases between the germline ends. This CDR3 is 16 amino acids long. Germline CDR1 and CDR2: SGHRS and YFSETQ.

This chain connects TRBV28 to TRBJ2-3, with D unclear. The CDR3 loop spans 13 amino acids. The germline gives CDR1 MDHEN, CDR2 SYDVKM. The ends were cut back, 4 bases at V and 5 bases at J, with 10 bases in the middle. The CDR3, as DNA: TGTGCCAGCAGTTGGCGGAATGGAGATACGCAGTATTTT. It translates to CASSWRNGDTQYF.

As to this clone: Different DNA sequences within this sample yield the same CDR3. CDR3 in amino acids: CASSQDRGHYGYTF. CDR3 in DNA: TGCGCCAGCAGCCAGGACAGGGGACACTATGGCTACACCTTC. The chain recombines TRBV5-1 with TRBJ1-2; 9 nucleotides agree with TRBD1. V dropped 4 bases and J dropped 3; count of bases not matched to a gene: 4. This CDR3 has 14 amino acids. CDR1 is SGHRS and CDR2 is YFSETQ in the germline V gene.

The V and J genes are TRBV24-1 and TRBJ2-5, with 13 positions matching TRBD2. The CDR3 length is 15 residues. The V gene's germline CDR1 is KGHDR and CDR2 SFDVKD. The V and J ends lost 9 bases and 3 bases, in that order; junction bases with no gene match: 6. The CDR3 sequence: CATAILAGGKETQYF. CDR3 nucleotides: TGTGCCACCGCCATACTAGCGGGAGGGAAAGAGACCCAGTACTTC.

This clone was picked up one time. The J gene is TRBJ2-2, the V gene TRBV12-3 or TRBV12-4; no clear D gene. The V end lost 1 base, the J end lost 4 bases, and 4 bases lay between the germline ends. The CDR3 is 13 amino acids. CDR3: CASSLEPTGELFF. The DNA of the CDR3 is TGTGCCAGCAGTTTAGAGCCCACCGGGGAGCTGTTTTTT.

CDR3 loop: CASSQASWDRGQGYTF. For the CDR3, the DNA is TGTGCCAGCAGCCAAGCTTCCTGGGACAGGGGGCAGGGCTACACCTTC. The chain joins TRBV3-1 (or the pseudogene TRBV3-2) to TRBJ1-2, with TRBD1 identical over 12 bases. The CDR3 runs 16 residues. V shed 1 base, J shed 8 bases, and the junction held 8 bases outside the gene matches. CDR1 is LGHDT, CDR2 YNNKEL, per germline (reference sequence).

The chain recombines TRBV12-3 or TRBV12-4 with TRBJ1-2; TRBD1 might be the D (6 bases). The CDR3 consists of 13 residues. V lost 8 bases and J 6 bases, leaving 16 bases between the germline ends. CDR3 DNA sequence: TGTGCCAGCCATACAGGGAGTAGAAATGGCTACACCTTC. This encodes CASHTGSRNGYTF.

This clone was seen just once. The chain joins TRBV18 to TRBJ2-5; 7 bases are a match to TRBD2. The CDR3 has 15 amino acids. The V gene's germline CDR1 is KGHSH and CDR2 LQKENI. Unmatched junction bases numbered 1, after V lost 0 bases and J lost 0 bases. The CDR3 nucleotides are TGTGCCAGCTCACCACCCGGGGGGTACCAAGAGACCCAGTACTTC. It yields the protein CASSPPGGYQETQYF.

In its sample, this clone was seen a few times. The rearrangement uses TRBV30 and TRBJ1-3, with 9 bases matching TRBD1. CDR1 is GTSNPN and CDR2 is SVGIG in the germline V gene (reference sequence). There are 15 residues in the CDR3. Trimming cost V 4 bases and J 4 bases; bases outside gene matches: 8. Written as DNA, the CDR3 is TGTGCCTGGACCCTCCCGACAGGGGGAGGAAACACCATATATTTT. As protein: CAWTLPTGGGNTIYF.

This clone was picked up one time. The rearrangement links TRBV5-8 to TRBJ1-3; possible D gene TRBD1, 6 bases. Looked up from germline, CDR1 is SGHTS and CDR2 is YDEGEE. The CDR3 is 16 amino acids. Trimming took off 1 base at V and 3 bases at J, with 14 bases between the two ends. CDR3 residues: CASSLRGGLYGNTIYF. The CDR3 DNA reads TGTGCCAGCAGCTTGCGCGGGGGGCTTTATGGAAACACCATATATTTT.

This chain uses TRBV7-8 with TRBJ2-3; D gene ambiguous. This CDR3 is built from 15 residues. Germline CDR1 and CDR2: SGHVS and FQNEAQ. The V end was cut by 3 bases, the J end by 4 bases, with 14 bases between. This chain's CDR3 is CASSLKRGMADTQYF. CDR3 DNA: TGTGCCAGCAGCTTGAAGAGAGGCATGGCAGATACGCAGTATTTT.

The J gene is TRBJ1-2, the V gene TRBV2; 12 nucleotides align to TRBD1. CDR3 length: 15 amino acids. The germline CDR1 and CDR2 sequences are SNHLY and FYNNEI. J gave up 5 bases and V 4 bases, and 5 bases lay outside the gene matches. CDR3 DNA: TGTGCCAGCAGTGCGGCGGGACAGGGGGCATATGGCTACACCTTC. Translating it yields CASSAAGQGAYGYTF.

V and J are TRBV3-1 (or the pseudogene TRBV3-2) and TRBJ2-1; D ambiguous. Germline V gene data show CDR1 as LGHDT and CDR2 as YNNKEL (reference sequence). This CDR3 has 12 amino acids. V was cut by 5 bases and J by 8 bases, with 10 bases left in between. The CDR3, as DNA: TGTGCCAGCAGCGCACTCTCGGATGAGCAGTTCTTC. It encodes CASSALSDEQFF.

Turning to this clone: Other DNA sequences in this sample translate to the same CDR3. The rearrangement links TRBV7-9 to TRBJ1-2, with D unresolved. The CDR3 runs 13 residues. CDR1 and CDR2 (germline): SEHNR, FQNEAQ (reference sequence). Deletions cut 5 bases from V and 2 bases from J, with 9 bases between. CDR3 residues: CASSPTANYGYTF. For the CDR3, the DNA is TGTGCCAGCAGCCCAACAGCAAACTATGGCTACACCTTC. Full variable domain (remainder filled in from reference TRBV7-9 and TRBJ1-2): DTGVSQNPRHKITKRGQNVTFRCDPISEHNRLYWYRQTLGQGPEFLTYFQNEAQLEKSRLLSDRFSAERPKGSFSTLEIQRTEQGDSAMYLCASSPTANYGYTFGSGTRLTVV.

CDR3: CASSASIGYEQYV. Here the CDR3 DNA reads TGTGCCAGTAGTGCGTCGATCGGCTACGAGCAGTACGTC. The V call is TRBV19, the J call TRBJ2-7; D gene ambiguous. CDR1 is LNHDA, CDR2 SQIVND, per germline (reference sequence). V was cut by 5 bases and J by 3 bases, with 11 bases left in between. The CDR3 length is 13 residues.

The rearrangement links TRBV6-2 or TRBV6-3 to TRBJ1-1; D is uncertain. Germline assignment: CDR1 MNHEY and CDR2 SVGEGT. Trimming removed 6 bases at V and 3 bases at J, with 8 bases between. The CDR3 spans 12 residues. The CDR3 region has the DNA TGTGCCAGCAGCCGGCGGGACACTGAAGCTTTCTTT. Translating it yields CASSRRDTEAFF.